A selection of T cell receptor beta chains follows, all from one sample in a study of cytomegalovirus exposure and HLA in healthy donors. The method was immunoSEQ multiplex PCR; TCRdb's version includes in-frame clones alone and lacks a portion of them. The data contain 200,000 to 250,000 clones, over 75% of them seen just once; the ten biggest clones take up about a tenth. Sequenced sample: PBMCs. The receptors shown here come from a woman aged 50 to 65 in good health and CMV-seropositive. The CDR3 runs from the conserved cysteine through the conserved F or W. Fields, in order: clone size, V gene, J gene, D gene, CDR3 protein, CDR3 DNA. A D gene is named only where the DNA matches it firmly. Clone size is stated in some rows and not others, as once, few, many or a class when expanded.

abundance: NA
v_gene: TRBV27
j_gene: TRBJ2-6
d_gene: NA
CDR3aa: CASSLLRQTGANVLTF
CDR3nt: TGTGCCAGCAGTTTATTGAGGCAGACTGGGGCCAACGTCCTGACTTTC

abundance: NA
v_gene: TRBV30
j_gene: TRBJ2-1
d_gene: TRBD1
CDR3aa: CASNPGQGNNEQFF
CDR3nt: TGTGCCTCAAACCCGGGACAGGGAAACAATGAGCAGTTCTTC

abundance: NA
v_gene: TRBV5-1
j_gene: TRBJ1-1
d_gene: NA
CDR3aa: CASSLVPGAQIAFF
CDR3nt: TGCGCCAGCAGCTTGGTGCCAGGGGCGCAGATAGCTTTCTTT

abundance: NA
v_gene: TRBV6-6
j_gene: TRBJ2-7
d_gene: NA
CDR3aa: CASSYPQGPYEQYF
CDR3nt: TGTGCCAGCAGTTACCCCCAGGGGCCCTACGAGCAGTACTTC

abundance: NA
v_gene: TRBV6-1
j_gene: TRBJ2-2
d_gene: TRBD2
CDR3aa: CASSGLALNTGELFF
CDR3nt: TGTGCCAGCAGTGGACTAGCCCTGAACACCGGGGAGCTGTTTTTT

abundance: NA
v_gene: TRBV2
j_gene: TRBJ2-7
d_gene: TRBD2
CDR3aa: CASSEMTSGGHYEQYF
CDR3nt: TGTGCCAGCAGTGAAATGACTAGCGGGGGGCACTACGAGCAGTACTTC

abundance: NA
v_gene: TRBV30
j_gene: TRBJ1-1
d_gene: NA
CDR3aa: CAWSVRGSEAFF
CDR3nt: TGTGCCTGGAGTGTACGGGGGTCTGAAGCTTTCTTT

abundance: NA
v_gene: TRBV6-6
j_gene: TRBJ2-1
d_gene: TRBD2
CDR3aa: CASSYAGGWHNEQFF
CDR3nt: TGTGCCAGCAGTTACGCGGGGGGGTGGCACAATGAGCAGTTCTTC

abundance: once
v_gene: TRBV4-3
j_gene: TRBJ1-5
d_gene: NA
CDR3aa: CASSQVGGGQQPQHF
CDR3nt: TGCGCCAGCAGCCAAGTGGGAGGGGGGCAACAGCCCCAGCATTTT

abundance: NA
v_gene: TRBV4-1
j_gene: TRBJ2-3
d_gene: TRBD2
CDR3aa: CASSQAALVLAGGSSTDTQYF
CDR3nt: TGCGCCAGCAGCCAAGCCGCATTGGTGTTAGCGGGGGGATCTAGCACAGATACGCAGTATTTT

abundance: NA
v_gene: TRBV9
j_gene: TRBJ1-3
d_gene: NA
CDR3aa: CASSDRDSGNTIYF
CDR3nt: TGTGCCAGCAGCGACCGGGACTCTGGAAACACCATATATTTT

abundance: NA
v_gene: TRBV7-9
j_gene: TRBJ2-1
d_gene: NA
CDR3aa: CASSFQAAMDEQFF
CDR3nt: TGTGCCAGCAGCTTTCAGGCTGCGATGGATGAGCAGTTCTTC